The text below deals with one T cell receptor beta chain. Its antigen remains unknown. CDR3 length equals 16 residues. Trimming cost V 1 base and J 2 bases, with 12 bases left between them. CDR1 LNHDA and CDR2 SQIVND come from the germline V gene (reference sequence). The data belong to a study of T cell responses to AZD1222 COVID-19 vaccine. Study-wide findings and caveats: Regions left unmutated in variants are reportedly the target of nearly half of spike-specific TCRs. Spike-wide coverage was observed for vaccine-associated CD4 TCRs, with dominant responses at 160-218 and 743-854.

This table comes from immunoSEQ multiplex PCR, and its TCRdb copy is limited to in-frame clones, with some not included. The top ten clones hold roughly 4% of a sample with 150,000 to 200,000 clones, roughly 92% of them seen once. This TCR derives from an adult who received the MenACWY meningococcal vaccine as a control. V is TRBV19 and J is TRBJ1-5, with a possible D match to TRBD1 (6 bases). The sequences come from peripheral blood, collected 28 days after the second dose of the MenACWY control vaccine. CDR3 coding DNA: TGTGCCAGTAGTATAGCCCCGGGGGCTGGCAATCAGCCCCAGCATTTT. It codes for CASSIAPGAGNQPQHF.